These T cell receptor beta chains were read from a single sample in a study of post-analysis software for immune sequencing data. MiXCR was run by TCRdb on the PCR reads, yielding one entry per CDR3 protein. The sample lists fewer than 900,000 distinct CDR3 sequences, around 45% occurring once. Specimen: blood. The receptors derive from a girl aged 5-17 years with multiple sclerosis. Each CDR3 is given with its conserved first and last residue. Fields, in order: V gene, clone size, D gene, J gene, CDR3 DNA, CDR3 protein. A D gene is named only where the DNA matches it firmly. Not every row has a clone size; where given, it reads once, few, many or a size class.

V gene: TRBV2; clone size: many; D gene: TRBD1; J gene: TRBJ1-2; CDR3 DNA: TGTGCCAGCAGTGAAGAGTCGCCAGGGGGTGGCTACACCTTC; CDR3 protein: CASSEESPGGGYTF
V gene: TRBV6-4; clone size: NA; D gene: NA; J gene: TRBJ2-7; CDR3 DNA: TGTGCCAGCAGTGTTGCGGAGGGCAACAATGAGCAGTACTTC; CDR3 protein: CASSVAEGNNEQYF
V gene: TRBV4-3; clone size: NA; D gene: NA; J gene: TRBJ2-7; CDR3 DNA: TGCGCCAGCAGCCAAGAGGGCCCCGGGAAAACCTACGAGCAGTACTTC; CDR3 protein: CASSQEGPGKTYEQYF
V gene: TRBV7-2; clone size: NA; D gene: NA; J gene: TRBJ2-7; CDR3 DNA: TGTGCCGGCAGCCCGTGGGGGCGGGGAGGTTACGAGCAGTACTTC; CDR3 protein: CAGSPWGRGGYEQYF
V gene: TRBV20-1; clone size: NA; D gene: TRBD2; J gene: TRBJ2-1; CDR3 DNA: TGCAGTGCTAGAGATCCGGGGTATGCGGGAGGCACCTCCTACAATGAGCAGTTCTTC; CDR3 protein: CSARDPGYAGGTSYNEQFF
V gene: TRBV20-1; clone size: few; D gene: NA; J gene: TRBJ2-3; CDR3 DNA: TGCAGTGCTATTGGGCCACAGGGTACAGATACGCAGTATTTT; CDR3 protein: CSAIGPQGTDTQYF
V gene: TRBV15; clone size: few; D gene: TRBD2; J gene: TRBJ2-4; CDR3 DNA: TGTGCCACCAGCAGAGTACTAGCGGGAGTAGGGAACATTCAGTACTTC; CDR3 protein: CATSRVLAGVGNIQYF
V gene: TRBV12-3/TRBV12-4; clone size: NA; D gene: NA; J gene: TRBJ2-1; CDR3 DNA: TGTGCCAGCAGTTGGAGGACTGGCGGGACTTACAATGAGCAGTTCTTC; CDR3 protein: CASSWRTGGTYNEQFF
V gene: TRBV7-2; clone size: NA; D gene: NA; J gene: TRBJ1-1; CDR3 DNA: TGTGCCAGCAGTTTCGACCACACTGAAGCTTTCTTT; CDR3 protein: CASSFDHTEAFF
V gene: TRBV27; clone size: NA; D gene: NA; J gene: TRBJ1-2; CDR3 DNA: TGTGCCAGCAGTCCATCTGGGGACAATAACTATGGCTACACCTTC; CDR3 protein: CASSPSGDNNYGYTF
V gene: TRBV30; clone size: NA; D gene: NA; J gene: TRBJ1-2; CDR3 DNA: TGTGCCTGGAGCGCCGGCAACTATGGCTACACCTTC; CDR3 protein: CAWSAGNYGYTF
V gene: TRBV24-1; clone size: few; D gene: TRBD1; J gene: TRBJ2-5; CDR3 DNA: TGTGCCACCAGTGATTTGGCCGGGACAGGGGCCGAGACCCAGTACTTC; CDR3 protein: CATSDLAGTGAETQYF
V gene: TRBV10-3; clone size: NA; D gene: NA; J gene: TRBJ2-3; CDR3 DNA: TGTGCCATCAGTGAGTCGGCGGACCCCTGGGATACGCAGTATTTT; CDR3 protein: CAISESADPWDTQYF
V gene: TRBV29-1; clone size: NA; D gene: TRBD1; J gene: TRBJ2-7; CDR3 DNA: TGCAGCGTTGAAAAGGGGGCGGGCTACGAGCAGTACTTC; CDR3 protein: CSVEKGAGYEQYF
V gene: TRBV5-5; clone size: NA; D gene: NA; J gene: TRBJ1-2; CDR3 DNA: TGTGCCAGCAGCTCAACCCTTGACTATGGCTACACCTTC; CDR3 protein: CASSSTLDYGYTF
V gene: TRBV20-1; clone size: few; D gene: TRBD2; J gene: TRBJ2-1; CDR3 DNA: TGCAGTGCCCGGACTAGCGGGATCAATGAGCAGTTCTTC; CDR3 protein: CSARTSGINEQFF
V gene: TRBV29-1; clone size: few; D gene: NA; J gene: TRBJ2-1; CDR3 DNA: TGCAGCGTTGAAGGAGGGTCCCGCTACAATGAGCAGTTCTTC; CDR3 protein: CSVEGGSRYNEQFF
V gene: TRBV28; clone size: NA; D gene: TRBD2; J gene: TRBJ2-3; CDR3 DNA: TGTGCCAGCAGTCCCTTCGGACTAGTTCCCACGGATACGCAGTATTTT; CDR3 protein: CASSPFGLVPTDTQYF
V gene: TRBV14; clone size: NA; D gene: TRBD2; J gene: TRBJ2-7; CDR3 DNA: TGTGCCAGCAGCCAACTCTCTAGCGGGAGTGGGTACGAGCAGTACTTC; CDR3 protein: CASSQLSSGSGYEQYF
V gene: TRBV3-1; clone size: once; D gene: NA; J gene: TRBJ2-4; CDR3 DNA: TGTGCCAGCAGCCAAGGCATGGGCCTCGGGGCCAAAAACATTCAGTACTTC; CDR3 protein: CASSQGMGLGAKNIQYF
V gene: TRBV7-2; clone size: NA; D gene: NA; J gene: TRBJ1-1; CDR3 DNA: TGTGCCAGCAGCTCCCCACGTCAGGGTGTCGGCATTGAAGCTTTCTTT; CDR3 protein: CASSSPRQGVGIEAFF
V gene: TRBV5-1; clone size: NA; D gene: TRBD1; J gene: TRBJ1-2; CDR3 DNA: TGCGCCAGCAGCCGGGTGGGAGGGGGCCTCGACTATGGCTACACCTTC; CDR3 protein: CASSRVGGGLDYGYTF
V gene: TRBV12-3/TRBV12-4; clone size: few; D gene: TRBD1; J gene: TRBJ1-2; CDR3 DNA: TGTGCCAGCAGTCCTGAGGGGGCTGGCTACACCTTC; CDR3 protein: CASSPEGAGYTF
V gene: TRBV20-1; clone size: NA; D gene: TRBD2; J gene: TRBJ2-1; CDR3 DNA: TGCAGTGCTAGAGCCCCAGCGGGAGGAAACAATGAGCAGTTCTTC; CDR3 protein: CSARAPAGGNNEQFF
V gene: TRBV12-3/TRBV12-4; clone size: few; D gene: NA; J gene: TRBJ2-1; CDR3 DNA: TGTGCCAGCAGTTTAGGACTTCTTTACAATGAGCAGTTCTTC; CDR3 protein: CASSLGLLYNEQFF
V gene: TRBV10-3; clone size: NA; D gene: NA; J gene: TRBJ2-1; CDR3 DNA: TGTGCCATCAGTGCTTTACCGGGAGAGGGGCAGTTCTTC; CDR3 protein: CAISALPGEGQFF
V gene: TRBV20-1; clone size: NA; D gene: TRBD1; J gene: TRBJ2-6; CDR3 DNA: TGCAGTGTGGGCGGGACAGGGGGCCTAACCCTCTCTGGGGCCAACGTCCTGACTTTC; CDR3 protein: CSVGGTGGLTLSGANVLTF
V gene: TRBV6-2/TRBV6-3; clone size: NA; D gene: NA; J gene: TRBJ2-3; CDR3 DNA: TGTGCCAGCAGGAAAGGACGAAAAGGCACAGATACGCAGTATTTT; CDR3 protein: CASRKGRKGTDTQYF
V gene: TRBV30; clone size: NA; D gene: NA; J gene: TRBJ2-1; CDR3 DNA: TGTGCCTGGAGCTTCCTCTCTGTCGCAGGTGATAATGAGCAGTTCTTC; CDR3 protein: CAWSFLSVAGDNEQFF
V gene: TRBV5-1; clone size: NA; D gene: NA; J gene: TRBJ2-5; CDR3 DNA: TGCGCCAGCAGCTTGGATCAGGGGCATTCAGAGCAGTACTTC; CDR3 protein: CASSLDQGHSEQYF
V gene: TRBV24-1; clone size: NA; D gene: NA; J gene: TRBJ2-3; CDR3 DNA: TGTGCCACCAGTGATTTTGCGACAGCATCAGATACGCAGTATTTT; CDR3 protein: CATSDFATASDTQYF
V gene: TRBV7-2; clone size: NA; D gene: NA; J gene: TRBJ1-2; CDR3 DNA: TGTGCCAGCAGCTTAGACCAGGGGCGCGGCTACACCTTC; CDR3 protein: CASSLDQGRGYTF
V gene: TRBV9; clone size: few; D gene: NA; J gene: TRBJ2-7; CDR3 DNA: TGTGCCAGCAGCGTAGGACTGAACTCCTACGAGCAGTATTTC; CDR3 protein: CASSVGLNSYEQYF
V gene: TRBV7-9; clone size: NA; D gene: TRBD2; J gene: TRBJ2-7; CDR3 DNA: TGTGCCAGCAGCACCCGGGGCTCTTCTTCGGGGACTAGCGGGACCGAGCAGTACTTC; CDR3 protein: CASSTRGSSSGTSGTEQYF
V gene: TRBV4-2; clone size: few; D gene: NA; J gene: TRBJ2-5; CDR3 DNA: TGTGCCAGCAGCCCCGACCAAGAGACCCAGTACTTC; CDR3 protein: CASSPDQETQYF
V gene: TRBV29-1; clone size: NA; D gene: TRBD1; J gene: TRBJ1-1; CDR3 DNA: TGCAGCCTACAGGGGACTATGAACACTGAAGCTTTCTTT; CDR3 protein: CSLQGTMNTEAFF
V gene: TRBV5-1; clone size: few; D gene: NA; J gene: TRBJ2-3; CDR3 DNA: TGCGCCAGCAGCGTGGCGGGGAATACGCAGTATTTT; CDR3 protein: CASSVAGNTQYF
V gene: TRBV28; clone size: few; D gene: NA; J gene: TRBJ2-3; CDR3 DNA: TGTGCCAGCAGTTTTTGGGGGGACACCATCACAGATACGCAGTATTTT; CDR3 protein: CASSFWGDTITDTQYF
V gene: TRBV7-8; clone size: few; D gene: TRBD2; J gene: TRBJ2-1; CDR3 DNA: TGTGCCAGCAGCTTAATTTTCGGGGGACTAGGAGGGTACAATGAGCAGTTCTTC; CDR3 protein: CASSLIFGGLGGYNEQFF
V gene: TRBV20-1; clone size: few; D gene: NA; J gene: TRBJ2-1; CDR3 DNA: TGCAGTGCCCGAAGCCCGGGGGGCGGGAGCAATGAGCAGTTCTTC; CDR3 protein: CSARSPGGGSNEQFF
V gene: TRBV4-3; clone size: NA; D gene: NA; J gene: TRBJ2-7; CDR3 DNA: TGCGCCAGCAGCCAAACCCGGGGGAGGGGGTTCTCCTACGAGCAGTACTTC; CDR3 protein: CASSQTRGRGFSYEQYF
V gene: TRBV29-1; clone size: NA; D gene: NA; J gene: TRBJ1-2; CDR3 DNA: TGCAGCGCCGTCCTTACAGGGTTCTATGGCTACACCTTC; CDR3 protein: CSAVLTGFYGYTF
V gene: TRBV29-1; clone size: NA; D gene: TRBD1; J gene: TRBJ1-2; CDR3 DNA: TGCAGCGCCGGACAGGGTAAAGACTATGGCTACACCTTC; CDR3 protein: CSAGQGKDYGYTF
V gene: TRBV30; clone size: NA; D gene: NA; J gene: TRBJ2-7; CDR3 DNA: TGTGCCTGGAGTAGACGGGGGTACTACGAGCAGTACTTC; CDR3 protein: CAWSRRGYYEQYF
V gene: TRBV29-1; clone size: NA; D gene: NA; J gene: TRBJ1-2; CDR3 DNA: TGCAGCGTCGCGGGACCCAACACCTTC; CDR3 protein: CSVAGPNTF
V gene: TRBV19; clone size: once; D gene: TRBD2; J gene: TRBJ2-1; CDR3 DNA: TGTGCCAGTAGTATTGGCGGGAGGTCGTCCTACAATGAGCAGTTCTTC; CDR3 protein: CASSIGGRSSYNEQFF
V gene: TRBV5-1; clone size: NA; D gene: TRBD2; J gene: TRBJ2-1; CDR3 DNA: TGCGCCAGCAGCCCTGGGGACCGGGAGGATGAGCAGTTCTTC; CDR3 protein: CASSPGDREDEQFF
V gene: TRBV7-2; clone size: few; D gene: TRBD1; J gene: TRBJ1-1; CDR3 DNA: TGTGCCAGCAGCTTTTCGGGACAGGACCGGGACACTGAAGCTTTCTTT; CDR3 protein: CASSFSGQDRDTEAFF
V gene: TRBV29-1; clone size: few; D gene: NA; J gene: TRBJ2-5; CDR3 DNA: TGCAGCGTTGAAGATATGGCTCTCGGGGAGACCCAGTACTTC; CDR3 protein: CSVEDMALGETQYF
V gene: TRBV7-9; clone size: NA; D gene: TRBD2; J gene: TRBJ2-1; CDR3 DNA: TGTGCCGCGGACGGGACTAGCGGGAGAGGTGAGCAGTTCTTC; CDR3 protein: CAADGTSGRGEQFF
V gene: TRBV7-9; clone size: NA; D gene: TRBD2; J gene: TRBJ2-7; CDR3 DNA: TGTGCCAGCAGCTTAGAAGGACTAGCGGGACACCTGCAGTACTTC; CDR3 protein: CASSLEGLAGHLQYF
V gene: TRBV19; clone size: NA; D gene: NA; J gene: TRBJ1-5; CDR3 DNA: TGTGCCAGTAGTGACAGACCAGTCAACGGCCAGCCCCAGCATTTT; CDR3 protein: CASSDRPVNGQPQHF
V gene: TRBV28; clone size: NA; D gene: TRBD2; J gene: TRBJ2-7; CDR3 DNA: TGTGCCAGCACGGCTAGCGGGACCATACTCTACGAGCAGTACTTC; CDR3 protein: CASTASGTILYEQYF